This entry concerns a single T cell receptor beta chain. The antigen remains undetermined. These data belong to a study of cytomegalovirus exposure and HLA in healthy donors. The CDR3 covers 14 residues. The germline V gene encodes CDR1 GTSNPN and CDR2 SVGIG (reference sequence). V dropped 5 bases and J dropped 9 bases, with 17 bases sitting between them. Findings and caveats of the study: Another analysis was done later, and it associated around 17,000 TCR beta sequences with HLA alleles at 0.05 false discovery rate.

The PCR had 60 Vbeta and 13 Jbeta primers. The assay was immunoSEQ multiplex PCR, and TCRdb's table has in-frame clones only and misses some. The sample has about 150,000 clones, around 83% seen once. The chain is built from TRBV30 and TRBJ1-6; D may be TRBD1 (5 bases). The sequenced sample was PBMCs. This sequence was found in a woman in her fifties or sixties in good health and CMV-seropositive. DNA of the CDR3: TGTGCCTGGGGCCCGGGTGGGGCGTCTTCACCCCTCCACTTT. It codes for CAWGPGGASSPLHF.